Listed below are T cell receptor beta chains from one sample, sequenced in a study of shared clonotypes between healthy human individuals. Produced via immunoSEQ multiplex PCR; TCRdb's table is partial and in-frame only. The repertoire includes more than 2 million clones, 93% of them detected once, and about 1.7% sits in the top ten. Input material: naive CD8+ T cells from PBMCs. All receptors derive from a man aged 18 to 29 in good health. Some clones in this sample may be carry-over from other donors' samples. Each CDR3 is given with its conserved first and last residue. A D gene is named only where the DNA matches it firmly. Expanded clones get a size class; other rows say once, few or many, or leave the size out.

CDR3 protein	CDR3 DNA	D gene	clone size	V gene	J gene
CSALPGQDYEQYF	TGCAGCGCCCTCCCGGGACAAGATTACGAGCAGTACTTC	NA	NA	TRBV29-1	TRBJ2-7
CASSLERSTGNTIYF	TGTGCCAGCAGCTTAGAACGGTCAACTGGAAACACCATATATTTT	NA	NA	TRBV7-2	TRBJ1-3
CSDTAPAFF	TGCAGCGACACAGCCCCGGCTTTCTTT	NA	few	TRBV29-1	TRBJ1-1
CASSLGGTGDGYTF	TGTGCCAGCAGCTTAGGGGGGACAGGGGATGGCTACACCTTC	TRBD1	NA	TRBV7-2	TRBJ1-2
CASSSLAARDGEYNEQFF	TGTGCCAGCAGTTCGCTAGCGGCTAGGGACGGGGAGTACAATGAGCAGTTCTTC	TRBD2	once	TRBV28	TRBJ2-1
CASSYNRGYPYEQYF	TGTGCCAGCAGCTATAACAGGGGGTACCCCTACGAGCAGTACTTC	TRBD1	once	TRBV2	TRBJ2-7
CASSLGGGANVLTF	TGTGCCAGCAGCTTAGGAGGTGGGGCCAACGTCCTGACTTTC	NA	few	TRBV13	TRBJ2-6
CASSGPRYTEAFF	TGTGCCAGCAGTGGTCCGCGATACACTGAAGCTTTCTTT	NA	NA	TRBV27	TRBJ1-1
CASSPGTALYGYTF	TGCGCCAGCAGCCCTGGGACGGCCCTCTATGGCTACACCTTC	NA	NA	TRBV4-1	TRBJ1-2
CASSYSIQQNYGYTF	TGTGCCAGCAGTTACTCGATTCAACAGAACTATGGCTACACCTTC	NA	NA	TRBV6-5	TRBJ1-2
CASSPDRWVGNQPQHF	TGTGCCAGCTCACCCGACAGGTGGGTTGGCAATCAGCCCCAGCATTTT	NA	NA	TRBV18	TRBJ1-5
CASSSGAEAFF	TGTGCCAGCAGTTCCGGGGCTGAAGCTTTCTTT	NA	NA	TRBV6-5	TRBJ1-1
CSVESDIAGGLPGELFF	TGCAGCGTTGAATCGGATATAGCGGGAGGGCTCCCCGGGGAGCTGTTTTTT	TRBD2	once	TRBV29-1	TRBJ2-2
CASSLSSGDEQYF	TGTGCCAGCAGCTTATCCAGCGGCGACGAGCAGTACTTC	NA	NA	TRBV7-9	TRBJ2-7